This TCR beta chain stems from a study of CD8+CD57+ T cells in acquired aplastic anemia. Study-wide background: The DNA of sorted CD4+ and CD8+ cells averaged 3.2 ug.

Patients chosen for sequencing had CD8+CD57+ cells that had expanded, as shown by flow cytometry. Each patient had severe acquired aplastic anemia. Per the germline V gene, CDR1 is SGHTA and CDR2 is FQGNSA. The CDR3 sequence is 13 residues long. Trimming shortened V by 1 base and J by 6 bases, and 7 bases separated the two germline ends. Profiles of TCR beta VDJ and CDR3 were generated from a genomic DNA template. TCRdb independently ran MiXCR on the reads; one entry per CDR3 protein. The table lists roughly 170,000 distinct CDR3 sequences, about half of them singletons. This clonotype showed up just a few times. The antigen remains unidentified. Study observations and caveats: Twenty-nine shared CD8+ CDR3s appeared highly expressed within patients' immunodominant clones.

The sequencing sample was made of sorted CD4+, CD8+, or CD8+CD57+ T cells (not recorded which) from PBMCs. The gene calls are TRBV7-2 and TRBJ1-5; the D is unclear. The receptor comes from a human donor with aplastic anemia. The CDR3 DNA is TGTGCCAGCAGCTTAGACCTAGGTCAGCCCCAGCATTTT. This translates into CASSLDLGQPQHF.